The 16 T cell receptor beta chains below come from one sample, sequenced in a study of T cells in Graves' hyperthyroidism and ophthalmopathy. RNA transcripts were the template for amplifying TCR beta CDR3 regions. With the HTBI primer set, the TCR CDR3 went through a first round of RT-PCR. In TCRdb, the multiplex PCR reads were re-called with MiXCR into one record per CDR3 protein. The table includes around 690,000 distinct CDR3 sequences, about 18% detected once. Material for sequencing was blood. Every receptor here comes from a man in his fifties or sixties with Graves' hyperthyroidism.

This rearrangement joins TRBV12-3 or TRBV12-4 to TRBJ2-1; D might be TRBD1 or TRBD2, each matching 5 bases. This CDR3 has 18 residues. Trimming removed 5 bases at V and 1 base at J, with 21 bases between. Here the CDR3 reads CASSPRDPRERSYNEQFF. The CDR3 coding sequence is TGTGCCAGCAGTCCCCGGGACCCCAGGGAAAGGTCCTACAATGAGCAGTTCTTC.

The chain joins TRBV29-1 to TRBJ2-7; D perhaps matches TRBD1 (6 bases). Germline CDR1 reads SQVTM; CDR2 reads ANQGSEA. CDR3 length: 15 residues. Deletions cut 4 bases from V and 0 bases from J, with 16 bases between. The CDR3 spells CSVVFGRGNSYEQYF. CDR3 in DNA: TGCAGCGTTGTATTCGGTAGGGGGAACTCCTACGAGCAGTACTTC.

The sample holds many counts of this clonotype. The V and J genes are TRBV6-6 and TRBJ2-7; 7 bases map to TRBD2. CDR1 is MNHNY and CDR2 is SVGAGI in the germline V gene (reference sequence). V trimming: 0 bases; J trimming: 4 bases; junction bases outside the gene matches: 3. The CDR3 is 14 residues long. CDR3 region: CASSYSRESYEQYF. The CDR3 DNA sequence: TGTGCCAGCAGTTACTCGCGGGAGTCGTACGAGCAGTACTTC.

The DNA of the CDR3 is TGTGCCAGCAGCAACGGTGGGGCCCCAAACACCATATATTTT. Translating it yields CASSNGGAPNTIYF. The V and J genes are TRBV6-1 and TRBJ1-3; D is perhaps TRBD1 (5 bases). The CDR3 is 14 amino acids. Trimming cost V 6 bases and J 6 bases, with 15 bases left between them. Germline CDR1 is MNHNS and CDR2 is SASEGT.

This clonotype was detected only a few times. The rearrangement links TRBV30 to TRBJ1-2; D is perhaps TRBD1 (6 bases). Germline loops: CDR1 GTSNPN, CDR2 SVGIG (reference sequence). With 7 bases removed from V and 7 bases from J, the gap between germline ends came to 13 bases. The CDR3 length is 11 residues. CDR3 bases: TGTGCCTCCTCGGGCAGGGGTGGCTACACCTTC. It encodes CASSGRGGYTF.

This clonotype was picked up a small number of times. The chain joins TRBV19 to TRBJ2-2; D perhaps matches TRBD2 (5 bases). V lost 2 bases and J 4 bases, leaving 20 bases between the germline ends. Germline CDR1 reads LNHDA; CDR2 reads SQIVND (reference sequence). This CDR3 spans 18 amino acids. CDR3 coding DNA: TGTGCCAGTAGTATAACCCCTGAGAGGGCCGGTAGCACCGGGGAGCTGTTTTTT. It yields the protein CASSITPERAGSTGELFF.

This clonotype occurred many times. The CDR3 here is CASSTPGGYTF. The CDR3 nucleotides read TGTGCCAGCAGTACCCCTGGGGGCTACACCTTC. This sequence joins TRBV28 and TRBJ1-2; no firm D call. Looked up from germline, CDR1 is MDHEN and CDR2 is SYDVKM. The CDR3 has 11 amino acids. Trimming removed 5 bases at V and 8 bases at J, with 9 bases between.

This clonotype was detected ten times or more. The chain is built from TRBV5-6 and TRBJ1-2; no definite D call. This CDR3 is built from 16 residues. Germline V gene lookup returns CDR1 SGHDT and CDR2 YYEEEE. V lost 0 bases to trimming and J lost 1 base, with 13 bases between them. The CDR3, as DNA: TGTGCCAGCAGCTTGGGGGCAAAGGGTGTTAACTATGGCTACACCTTC. Protein: CASSLGAKGVNYGYTF. Supplemented by reference TRBV5-6 and TRBJ1-2, the full variable domain reads DAGVTQSPTHLIKTRGQQVTLRCSPKSGHDTVSWYQQALGQGPQFIFQYYEEEERQRGNFPDRFSGHQFPNYSSELNVNALLLGDSALYLCASSLGAKGVNYGYTFGSGTRLTVV.

This clonotype has a count of ten or more. The rearrangement uses TRBV12-3 or TRBV12-4 and TRBJ2-6, with D perhaps matching TRBD1 (6 bases). V was pared by 5 bases and J by 4 bases, with 21 bases between. The length of the CDR3 is 18 residues. This CDR3 reads CASSPGTHFLGGANVLTF. Written as DNA, the CDR3 is TGTGCCAGCAGTCCCGGGACACACTTTCTCGGGGGGGCCAACGTCCTGACTTTC.

This clonotype has more than one count but fewer than ten. The chain is built from TRBV9 and TRBJ2-7; 15 nucleotides match TRBD2. V gave up 2 bases and J gave up 7 bases; unmatched junction bases: 1. Looked up from germline, CDR1 is SGDLS and CDR2 is YYNGEE. The CDR3 is made up of 14 amino acids. CDR3 DNA: TGTGCCAGCAGCGTCGGGACTAGCGGGAGGGAGCAGTACTTC. This gives the protein CASSVGTSGREQYF. The complete variable domain, with remaining parts taken from reference TRBV9 and TRBJ2-7, reads DSGVTQTPKHLITATGQRVTLRCSPRSGDLSVYWYQQSLDQGLQFLIQYYNGEERAKGNILERFSAQQFPDLHSELNLSSLELGDSALYFCASSVGTSGREQYFGPGTRLTVT.

This clonotype was observed many times. The chain uses TRBV27 and TRBJ2-7; D call uncertain. The germline V and J ends were trimmed by 5 bases and 7 bases, with 15 bases remaining between them. The CDR3 consists of 13 residues. CDR1 is MNHEY and CDR2 is SMNVEV in the germline V gene (reference sequence). The CDR3 DNA is TGTGCCAGCAGTCTGACCCCTTTGGGAGAGCAGTACTTC. This encodes CASSLTPLGEQYF.

This clonotype was detected many times. V is TRBV18 and J is TRBJ2-3, with unresolved D. CDR1 and CDR2 from the germline V gene are KGHSH and LQKENI. Trimming shortened V by 4 bases and J by 5 bases, and 10 bases separated the two germline ends. This CDR3 region has 13 residues. This CDR3 is CASSQTLGDTQYF. CDR3 DNA sequence: TGTGCCAGCTCACAAACACTGGGAGATACGCAGTATTTT. Full variable domain (missing parts from reference TRBV18 and TRBJ2-3): NAGVMQNPRHLVRRRGQEARLRCSPMKGHSHVYWYRQLPEEGLKFMVYLQKENIIDESGMPKERFSAEFPKEGPSILRIQQVVRGDSAAYFCASSQTLGDTQYFGPGTRLTVL.

Here the CDR3 DNA reads TGTGCCAGCAGTTTCTTGCGGGAGGTAACCTACGAGCAGTACTTC. It codes for CASSFLREVTYEQYF. The V call is TRBV27, the J call TRBJ2-7; 8 bases line up with TRBD2. This CDR3 comprises 15 residues. Per germline, CDR1 MNHEY and CDR2 SMNVEV (reference sequence). Unmatched junction bases numbered 6, after V lost 3 bases and J lost 2 bases.

This clonotype appeared a few times. This could be a read error, since a much larger clone is one nucleotide away. This rearrangement joins TRBV30 to TRBJ2-1; D remains unclear. V gave up 1 base and J gave up 7 bases, with 17 bases separating them. The CDR3 totals 15 residues. CDR1 is GTSNPN, CDR2 SVGIG, per germline (reference sequence). CDR3 amino acids: CAWSAQQLSGNEQFF. The CDR3 DNA follows: TGTGCCTGGAGTGCACAGCAACTGTCCGGGAATGAGCAGTTCTTC.

There are a few counts of this clonotype. Since a much larger clone is just one base distant, this may be a read error. This chain connects TRBV18 to TRBJ2-7; no definite D call. Germline V gene data show CDR1 as KGHSH and CDR2 as LQKENI. This CDR3 spans 14 amino acids. CDR3: CVSSPEGLSYEQYF. The DNA for the CDR3 is TGTGTCAGCTCCCCCGAAGGGCTTTCCTACGAGCAGTACTTC.

This clonotype was detected ten times or more. The gene calls are TRBV29-1 and TRBJ2-1; 14 bases map to TRBD2. Germline CDR1 and CDR2: SQVTM and ANQGSEA. V dropped 8 bases and J dropped 7; count of bases not matched to a gene: 25. The CDR3 has 20 residues. The CDR3 reads CSTQRLAAYTRTSGRNEQFF. CDR3 sequence (DNA): TGCAGCACACAGAGGCTGGCGGCCTACACCAGGACTAGCGGGAGGAATGAGCAGTTCTTC.